The present T cell receptor (beta chain) was sequenced within a study of blood T cells in healthy people across ages. The study's findings and limits: Researchers report that TCR beta diversity correlated strongly with naive T cell percentage. Fewer expanded clones and more diversity marked long-lived versus aged donors.

Only a few counts were recorded for this clonotype. What it binds is unknown. The germline V gene has CDR1 MDHEN and CDR2 SYDVKM. This CDR3 contains 12 residues. V lost 5 bases and J lost 5, with 10 bases in between. The authors ran a second PCR of 7 to 11 cycles using a sample-barcoded 5' primer and a J-beta primer mix. TCRdb called the 5' RACE reads again in MiXCR, with one record for every CDR3 protein. The profile shows about 970,000 distinct CDR3 sequences, around 54% of them singletons. The chain links TRBV28 to TRBJ2-7; tentative D call: TRBD1 (6 bases). The sequencing sample was made of blood. The receptor comes from a woman aged 55-69 years in good health. The CDR3 here is CASSGQRDEQYF. In DNA, the CDR3 is TGTGCCAGCAGTGGACAGAGAGACGAGCAGTACTTC.